These 5 T cell receptor beta chains share one sample of origin, sequenced in a study of shared clonotypes between healthy human individuals. Sequencing was performed with immunoSEQ multiplex PCR; in TCRdb, only in-frame clones are kept and a portion is missing. Here the sample spans under 600,000 clones, around 78% being singletons. Sequenced input: PBMCs. These receptor sequences come from a woman aged 40 to 50 in good health. Some clones in this sample may be carry-over from other donors' samples.

V is TRBV7-8 and J is TRBJ2-5; a possible D gene is TRBD1 (5 bases). CDR3 length: 16 amino acids. Germline loops: CDR1 SGHVS, CDR2 FQNEAQ. The V gene lost 1 base and the J gene lost 5 bases, with 17 bases spanning the gap. This CDR3 is CASSLGGAQFGETQYF. The DNA of the CDR3 is TGTGCCAGCAGCTTAGGTGGGGCGCAGTTTGGGGAGACCCAGTACTTC.

Notes on this clone: This sequence is one base from a far larger clone and is likely a read error. V usage is TRBV7-9 and J usage is TRBJ2-7; D is unclear. The ends were cut back, 0 bases at V and 5 bases at J, with 2 bases in the middle. Germline V gene lookup returns CDR1 SEHNR and CDR2 FQNEAQ (reference sequence). This CDR3 is built from 11 residues. The CDR3, as DNA: TGTGCCAGCAGCTTAGCCCACGAGCAGTACTTC. Encoded protein: CASSLAHEQYF.

The V and J genes are TRBV6-5 and TRBJ1-2; TRBD1 matches at 7 bases. The CDR3 covers 13 residues. Trimming cost V 6 bases and J 4 bases; bases outside gene matches: 5. Germline CDR1 reads MNHEY; CDR2 reads SVGAGI. The CDR3 spells CASRRGQIYGYTF. CDR3 bases: TGTGCCAGCAGGCGGGGACAGATCTATGGCTACACCTTC.

The rearrangement uses TRBV10-3 and TRBJ2-1, with 7 bases aligning to TRBD2. The CDR3 runs to 16 residues. Germline V gene sequence: CDR1 ENHRY, CDR2 SYGVKD. The CDR3 loop reads CASRAPRGSSYNEQFF. CDR3 coding DNA: TGTGCTTCACGGGCCCCGCGGGGGAGCTCCTACAATGAGCAGTTCTTC.

Comment on this clone: A far larger clone is a single base away, which makes a read error likely. V is TRBV30 and J is TRBJ1-1; D possibly corresponds to TRBD1 (5 bases). The CDR3 spans 11 residues. Germline-derived CDR1 and CDR2 are GTSNPN and SVGIG (reference sequence). For the CDR3, the DNA is TGTGCCTGGAGGGACATGACTGTAGCTTTCTTT. Amino acid sequence: CAWRDMTVAFF.